These 23 T cell receptor beta chains came from one sample sequenced in a study of cytomegalovirus exposure and HLA in healthy donors. Repertoires were generated with immunoSEQ multiplex PCR, while TCRdb's copy carries only in-frame clones and drops some. The sample holds 55,000 to 70,000 clones, about 93% seen once. Source material: PBMCs. These TCRs come from a man younger than 30 in good health and CMV-seronegative.

The genes are TRBV7-2 and TRBJ2-1; 11 nucleotides align to TRBD2. CDR1 SGHTA and CDR2 FQGNSA come from the germline V gene. The trim removed 2 bases at V and 7 bases at J, leaving 1 base unmatched. The CDR3 has 14 amino acids. The CDR3 coding sequence is TGTGCCAGCAGCTTAAGACTAGCGGGGAATGAGCAGTTCTTC. It specifies CASSLRLAGNEQFF.

The rearrangement links TRBV7-9 to TRBJ2-1, with D possibly being TRBD1 (6 bases). The CDR3 covers 16 residues. Germline values: CDR1 SEHNR, CDR2 FQNEAQ (reference sequence). V lost 5 bases to trimming and J lost 0 bases, with 14 bases between them. The CDR3 DNA is TGTGCCAGCAGCGGCCCAGCGGACAGCTCCTACAATGAGCAGTTCTTC. The encoded protein is CASSGPADSSYNEQFF.

The chain employs TRBV18 and TRBJ2-7; the D gene is possibly TRBD1 (6 bases). This CDR3 comprises 14 residues. CDR1 KGHSH and CDR2 LQKENI come from the germline V gene. Deletions cut 1 base from V and 5 bases from J, with 12 bases between. The CDR3 reads CASSPRQERDEQYF. The CDR3 coding sequence is TGTGCCAGCTCACCACGACAGGAAAGGGACGAGCAGTACTTC.

This clone was seen only a few times. The chain employs TRBV5-1 and TRBJ2-1, with TRBD2 matching over 9 bases. The CDR3 is 14 residues long. Germline lookup yields CDR1 SGHRS and CDR2 YFSETQ. Trimming took 7 bases from V and 10 from J; bases not matched to a gene: 12. CDR3 in DNA: TGCGCCAGCTCCCCGGGCGGGGGGGGCCGGGAGCAGTTCTTC. It codes for CASSPGGGGREQFF. Filled out from reference TRBV5-1 and TRBJ2-1, the complete variable domain reads KAGVTQTPRYLIKTRGQQVTLSCSPISGHRSVSWYQQTPGQGLQFLFEYFSETQRNKGNFPGRFSGRQFSNSRSEMNVSTLELGDSALYLCASSPGGGGREQFFGPGTRLTVL.

The rearrangement links TRBV11-3 to TRBJ2-1, with 13 bases lining up with TRBD2. CDR3 size: 15 residues. CDR1 and CDR2 from the germline V gene are SGHNT and YENEEA. Losses at the gene ends were 3 bases for V and 7 bases for J; bases not matched to a gene: 3. The CDR3 DNA is TGTGCCAGCAGCTTGGAGGGACTAGCGGGAAATGAGCAGTTCTTC. Residues: CASSLEGLAGNEQFF.

V gene TRBV7-9 combines with J gene TRBJ2-7, with D tentatively TRBD1 (5 bases). The CDR3 loop spans 13 amino acids. The germline CDR1 and CDR2 sequences are SEHNR and FQNEAQ (reference sequence). Trimming removed 5 bases at V and 4 bases at J, with 12 bases between. CDR3 loop: CASSQDINYEQYF. The DNA of the CDR3 is TGTGCCAGCAGCCAGGACATAAATTACGAGCAGTACTTC.

The chain couples TRBV30 to TRBJ2-7, with 7 bases that match TRBD2. V lost 3 bases, J lost 0 bases, and 8 bases stayed unmatched. The CDR3 length is 15 residues. Germline CDR1 is GTSNPN and CDR2 is SVGIG (reference sequence). Here the CDR3 reads CAWRRLAVPSYEQYF. CDR3 DNA sequence: TGTGCCTGGAGGAGGCTAGCGGTTCCCTCCTACGAGCAGTACTTC.

This chain uses TRBV5-4 with TRBJ2-7; 8 bases are a match to TRBD1. The V gene's germline CDR1 is SGHNT and CDR2 YYREEE (reference sequence). The ends lost 0 bases at V and 2 bases at J; junction bases unmatched: 7. This CDR3 spans 16 amino acids. CDR3 residues: CASSLVVGQGTYEQYF. The CDR3 nucleotides are TGTGCCAGCAGCTTGGTAGTAGGACAGGGAACCTACGAGCAGTACTTC. The full variable domain, rest sourced from reference TRBV5-4 and TRBJ2-7, is ETGVTQSPTHLIKTRGQQVTLRCSSQSGHNTVSWYQQALGQGPQFIFQYYREEENGRGNFPPRFSGLQFPNYSSELNVNALELDDSALYLCASSLVVGQGTYEQYFGPGTRLTVT.

The J gene is TRBJ2-7, the V gene TRBV27; possibly TRBD2 for D (5 bases). CDR3 length: 13 residues. Germline V lookup: CDR1 MNHEY, CDR2 SMNVEV (reference sequence). V lost 3 bases, J lost 5 bases, and 11 bases lay in between. The CDR3 sequence: CASSLLGVHEQYF. The CDR3 nucleotides read TGTGCCAGCAGTTTGCTGGGAGTACACGAGCAGTACTTC.

This clone occurred once. V and J are TRBV29-1 and TRBJ2-2, with D perhaps matching TRBD2 (6 bases). The V gene lost 7 bases and the J gene lost 4 bases, with 16 bases spanning the gap. CDR3 length: 14 amino acids. Per the germline V gene, CDR1 is SQVTM and CDR2 is ANQGSEA. CDR3 region: CSAEGLGVTGELFF. DNA of the CDR3: TGCAGCGCAGAGGGACTCGGGGTCACCGGGGAGCTGTTTTTT.

The chain links TRBV7-3 to TRBJ2-1; D is uncertain. This CDR3 spans 13 amino acids. CDR1 is SGHTA and CDR2 is FQGTGA in the germline V gene. Trimming left V 3 bases short and J 5 bases short, with 8 bases between. This CDR3 reads CASSLALDNEQFF. In nucleotides, the CDR3 is TGTGCCAGCAGCTTGGCCCTTGACAATGAGCAGTTCTTC.

This CDR3 is CASSPSWTDGANVLTF. The CDR3 DNA reads TGTGCCAGCAGCCCCAGCTGGACAGACGGGGCCAACGTCCTGACTTTC. This chain connects TRBV2 to TRBJ2-6, with a weak D call TRBD1 (6 bases). The CDR3 totals 16 residues. Trimming cost V 6 bases and J 4 bases, with 16 bases left between them. Germline CDR1 SNHLY, CDR2 FYNNEI. The full variable domain, completed using reference TRBV2 and TRBJ2-6, is EPEVTQTPSHQVTQMGQEVILRCVPISNHLYFYWYRQILGQKVEFLVSFYNNEISEKSEIFDDQFSVERPDGSNFTLKIRSTKLEDSAMYFCASSPSWTDGANVLTFGAGSRLTVL.

This rearrangement joins TRBV27 to TRBJ2-7; D remains unclear. The CDR3 is made up of 14 amino acids. Trimming removed 2 bases at V and 2 bases at J, with 10 bases between. The germline CDR1 and CDR2 sequences are MNHEY and SMNVEV (reference sequence). The CDR3 DNA follows: TGTGCCAGCAGTTTAAAAGGCGGTACCTACGAGCAGTACTTC. It yields the protein CASSLKGGTYEQYF.

The chain uses TRBV28 and TRBJ2-7; D remains unclear. This CDR3 contains 16 residues. Per the germline V gene, CDR1 is MDHEN and CDR2 is SYDVKM. V was clipped by 2 bases and J by 0 bases, with 14 bases between them. CDR3 sequence: CASSLTRTENSYEQYF. The CDR3 bases are TGTGCCAGCAGTTTAACCCGAACGGAGAACTCCTACGAGCAGTACTTC.

This chain uses TRBV19 with TRBJ2-7; D perhaps matches TRBD2 (5 bases). Trimming took off 3 bases at V and 10 bases at J, with 10 bases between the two ends. The germline CDR1 and CDR2 sequences are LNHDA and SQIVND (reference sequence). This CDR3 comprises 11 residues. CDR3 in amino acids: CASSMSGSQYF. The CDR3 nucleotides are TGTGCCAGTAGTATGTCGGGGTCCCAGTACTTC.

V is TRBV27 and J is TRBJ2-2; 8 bases agree with TRBD1. With V trimmed by 4 bases and J by 7 bases, 8 bases remained unmatched. Germline V gene data show CDR1 as MNHEY and CDR2 as SMNVEV (reference sequence). This CDR3 has 15 residues. The CDR3: CASSYLDRVDGELFF. The CDR3 DNA follows: TGTGCCAGCAGTTATTTGGACAGGGTGGACGGGGAGCTGTTTTTT.

The chain employs TRBV19 and TRBJ2-1; D may be TRBD2 (6 bases). The V end was cut by 5 bases, the J end by 9 bases, with 17 bases between. There are 14 residues in the CDR3. Germline V gene data show CDR1 as LNHDA and CDR2 as SQIVND (reference sequence). CDR3 region: CASSPVRLVREQFF. CDR3 in DNA: TGTGCCAGTAGTCCAGTGCGACTAGTTCGTGAGCAGTTCTTC. The whole variable domain, filled in from reference TRBV19 and TRBJ2-1, reads DGGITQSPKYLFRKEGQNVTLSCEQNLNHDAMYWYRQDPGQGLRLIYYSQIVNDFQKGDIAEGYSVSREKKESFPLTVTSAQKNPTAFYLCASSPVRLVREQFFGPGTRLTVL.

This chain connects TRBV27 to TRBJ2-1, with TRBD2 as a possible D gene (5 bases). V lost 5 bases and J 0 bases, leaving 17 bases between the germline ends. CDR1 MNHEY and CDR2 SMNVEV come from the germline V gene (reference sequence). The CDR3 extends over 17 amino acids. CDR3 bases: TGTGCCAGCAGTCCCCTCTTGCTGGGGAGCTCCTACAATGAGCAGTTCTTC. It yields the protein CASSPLLLGSSYNEQFF.

This chain uses TRBV7-8 with TRBJ2-3, with D hard to call. The ends were cut back, 4 bases at V and 5 bases at J, with 4 bases in the middle. The CDR3 spans 11 residues. Germline V gives CDR1 SGHVS, CDR2 FQNEAQ. CDR3 in amino acids: CASSSRDTQYF. For the CDR3, the DNA is TGTGCCAGCAGCTCCAGAGATACGCAGTATTTT.

The chain employs TRBV30 and TRBJ1-5, with D uncertain. The V end lost 0 bases, the J end lost 5 bases, and 8 bases lay between the germline ends. The CDR3 contains 13 residues. Germline CDR1 GTSNPN, CDR2 SVGIG (reference sequence). CDR3 bases: TGTGCCTGGAGTGTACACGGGGATCAGCCCCAGCATTTT. Its translation is CAWSVHGDQPQHF.

The chain links TRBV7-9 to TRBJ2-2; 8 nucleotides agree with TRBD1. V was clipped by 4 bases and J by 1 base; unmatched bases: 5. The V gene's germline CDR1 is SEHNR and CDR2 FQNEAQ (reference sequence). This CDR3 is 16 amino acids long. The CDR3 nucleotides are TGTGCCAGCAGCTCCGCCGGGACAGGGAACACCGGGGAGCTGTTTTTT. The encoded protein is CASSSAGTGNTGELFF.

The V gene is TRBV2, the J gene TRBJ1-2; no reliable D call. V gave up 1 base and J gave up 1 base, with 13 bases separating them. The CDR3 contains 16 residues. Per the germline V gene, CDR1 is SNHLY and CDR2 is FYNNEI. This CDR3 reads CASSEEGGRLNYGYTF. For the CDR3, the DNA is TGTGCCAGCAGTGAAGAGGGAGGACGGCTTAACTATGGCTACACCTTC.

The chain combines TRBV29-1 with TRBJ2-2, with 9 nucleotides matching TRBD2. Germline V CDR1 and CDR2: SQVTM, ANQGSEA. V lost 7 bases to trimming and J lost 6 bases; unmatched junction nucleotides: 9. CDR3 length: 14 amino acids. Here the CDR3 reads CSATGGRGSGELFF. In DNA form, the CDR3 reads TGCAGCGCCACGGGCGGGAGGGGGTCCGGGGAGCTGTTTTTT.